These 21 T cell receptor beta chains were sequenced from one sample in a study of CD8+ T cells in alopecia areata (dated by TCRdb to 2016 to 2019). The library was obtained by the immunoSEQ multiplex PCR assay. RNA was extracted from all samples and reverse transcribed into cDNA, which served as template for TCR sequencing. Drawn from immuneACCESS, this table holds only the in-frame rearrangements with V and J called that TCRdb kept. Clones are partly lost; checked studies trace under half to an unresolved V gene and leave the rest unexplained. Present in this sample are 55,000 to 70,000 clones, 45% to 55% of which were seen just once. The ten most abundant clones make up 15% to 20% of the sample. Taken with the paper, the label for time point translates to: baseline before oral tofacitinib. Sequencing used CD8+ T cells sorted from blood, obtained at week 0. These receptors came from a human donor with alopecia areata.

The chain couples TRBV30 to TRBJ2-2, with D unclear. Per the germline V gene, CDR1 is GTSNPN and CDR2 is SVGIG (reference sequence). This CDR3 spans 14 amino acids. Deletions cut 4 bases from V and 2 bases from J, with 11 bases between. Here the CDR3 reads CAWKFSTNTGELFF. CDR3 sequence (DNA): TGTGCCTGGAAATTCTCGACCAACACCGGGGAGCTGTTTTTT.

This clone was observed a few times. This chain connects TRBV29-1 to TRBJ2-7; perhaps D is TRBD1 or TRBD2 (5 bases each). The CDR3 has 11 residues. V was cut by 6 bases and J by 6 bases, with 12 bases left in between. In germline, CDR1 is SQVTM, CDR2 ANQGSEA. The CDR3 sequence is CSVSGTGEQYF. CDR3 DNA sequence: TGCAGCGTCTCAGGGACGGGCGAGCAGTACTTC.

The chain carries TRBV19 and TRBJ1-1, with a tentative D call TRBD1 (6 bases). The CDR3 length is 15 residues. Germline CDR1 LNHDA, CDR2 SQIVND (reference sequence). V lost 5 bases, J lost 1 base, and 14 bases lay in between. The CDR3: CASSRPLDRNTEAFF. CDR3 sequence (DNA): TGTGCCAGTAGTCGACCTTTGGACAGGAACACTGAAGCTTTCTTT.

The chain has TRBV5-1 and TRBJ2-2; D possibly corresponds to TRBD1 (5 bases). CDR3 size: 15 residues. The germline CDR1 and CDR2 sequences are SGHRS and YFSETQ. V was pared by 2 bases and J by 0 bases, with 8 bases between. CDR3 sequence (DNA): TGCGCCAGCAGCTTAGCAGGGCCGAACACCGGGGAGCTGTTTTTT. As protein: CASSLAGPNTGELFF.

J is TRBJ2-2 and V is TRBV6-1, with TRBD1 matching over 7 bases. V shed 6 bases and J 7 bases; nucleotides not matched to a gene: 5. This CDR3 is built from 13 residues. Per germline, CDR1 MNHNS and CDR2 SASEGT. The CDR3 spells CASSSTGFGELFF. The CDR3 region has the DNA TGTGCCAGCAGCTCGACAGGGTTCGGGGAGCTGTTTTTT.

This clone was seen more than once but under ten times. This sequence joins TRBV27 and TRBJ2-1, with TRBD2 matching over 8 bases. CDR1 and CDR2 (germline): MNHEY, SMNVEV (reference sequence). With 3 bases clipped from V and 0 bases from J, the junction kept 1 base outside the gene matches. The CDR3 length is 15 residues. The chain's CDR3 is CASSFSGSSYNEQFF. The DNA for the CDR3 is TGTGCCAGCAGTTTCAGCGGGAGCTCCTACAATGAGCAGTTCTTC.

V gene TRBV4-3 combines with J gene TRBJ2-7, with D possibly being TRBD2 (5 bases). CDR3 size: 15 residues. V was trimmed by 1 base and J by 4 bases, leaving 14 bases between them. The germline CDR1 and CDR2 sequences are LGHNA and YSLEER. For the CDR3, the DNA is TGCGCCAGCAGCCAAGGGACTGGCTCGCGGTACGAGCAGTACTTC. It encodes CASSQGTGSRYEQYF.

Points on this clone: Other DNA sequences in this specimen translate into the identical CDR3. The chain carries TRBV5-1 and TRBJ2-7, with D unresolved. Germline V gives CDR1 SGHRS, CDR2 YFSETQ. CDR3 size: 13 residues. V was pared by 1 base and J by 2 bases, with 7 bases between. CDR3 sequence (DNA): TGCGCCAGCAGCTTGAACGGCGCCTACGAGCAGTACTTC. Translation: CASSLNGAYEQYF.

The rearrangement joins TRBV4-1 to TRBJ1-5; D is uncertain. Trimming cost V 3 bases and J 1 base, with 7 bases left between them. Per the germline V gene, CDR1 is MGHRA and CDR2 is YSYEKL. The CDR3 is 14 amino acids. For the CDR3, the DNA is TGCGCCAGCAGCCACATAGGGAGCAATCAGCCCCAGCATTTT. It translates to CASSHIGSNQPQHF.

This sequence joins TRBV15 and TRBJ2-5; 12 positions match TRBD2. This CDR3 has 16 residues. The germline gives CDR1 LNHNV, CDR2 YYDKDF (reference sequence). V gave up 3 bases and J gave up 5 bases; unmatched junction bases: 7. CDR3 DNA: TGTGCCACCAGCAGGAGCAGACTAGCGGGAGCCGAGACCCAGTACTTC. As protein: CATSRSRLAGAETQYF. The full variable domain, completed using reference TRBV15 and TRBJ2-5, is DAMVIQNPRYQVTQFGKPVTLSCSQTLNHNVMYWYQQKSSQAPKLLFHYYDKDFNNEADTPDNFQSRRPNTSFCFLDIRSPGLGDTAMYLCATSRSRLAGAETQYFGPGTRLLVL.

The V call is TRBV9, the J call TRBJ2-4; maybe TRBD1 (6 bases). Between the trimmed V and J ends, which lost 3 bases and 1 base, there was a span of 14 bases. The CDR3 spans 16 residues. Germline V gene data show CDR1 as SGDLS and CDR2 as YYNGEE. Written as DNA, the CDR3 is TGTGCCAGCAGCGGCTCAGGGGAAGGTGCCAAAAACATTCAGTACTTC. The encoded protein is CASSGSGEGAKNIQYF.

This clone was recorded a few times. The chain recombines TRBV6-1 with TRBJ2-3; weak D call: TRBD1 (6 bases). Deletions cut 3 bases from V and 2 bases from J, with 12 bases between. This CDR3 region has 15 residues. CDR1 is MNHNS and CDR2 is SASEGT in the germline V gene. CDR3 nucleotide sequence: TGTGCCAGCAGTGATTTCCCAGGGGACACAGATACGCAGTATTTT. It yields the protein CASSDFPGDTDTQYF.

This clone occurred a few times. The chain employs TRBV6-5 and TRBJ2-1; D remains ambiguous. CDR3 length: 13 amino acids. In germline, CDR1 is MNHEY, CDR2 SVGAGI. Trimming stripped 6 bases from V and 8 bases from J, with 14 bases between. The CDR3 protein is CASRLNGVDEQFF. Written as DNA, the CDR3 is TGTGCCAGCAGATTGAACGGAGTCGATGAGCAGTTCTTC.

The V gene is TRBV7-6, the J gene TRBJ2-6; tentative D call: TRBD2 (5 bases). V dropped 1 base and J dropped 0 bases, with 16 bases sitting between them. CDR1 is SGHVS, CDR2 FNYEAQ, per germline. This CDR3 comprises 19 residues. CDR3 region: CASSLVENSARSGANVLTF. The CDR3, as DNA: TGTGCCAGCAGCTTAGTCGAGAATAGCGCCCGCTCTGGGGCCAACGTCCTGACTTTC.

The chain combines TRBV15 with TRBJ2-1; D tentatively fits TRBD1 or TRBD2 (5 bases each). The V gene's germline CDR1 is LNHNV and CDR2 YYDKDF (reference sequence). The CDR3 runs to 13 residues. Trimming removed 8 bases from V and 4 bases from J, with 12 bases in between. Here the CDR3 reads CATWGTEYNEQFF. As DNA, the CDR3 is TGTGCCACCTGGGGGACCGAGTACAATGAGCAGTTCTTC.

This chain uses TRBV27 with TRBJ2-1; D ambiguous. CDR3 length: 11 residues. V lost 4 bases and J 8 bases, leaving 6 bases between the germline ends. From germline, CDR1 is MNHEY and CDR2 SMNVEV (reference sequence). This chain's CDR3 is CASSSSYEQFF. In DNA form, the CDR3 reads TGTGCCAGCAGTTCCTCCTATGAGCAGTTCTTC.

The genes are TRBV29-1 and TRBJ1-2; 7 positions match TRBD1. The CDR3 totals 12 residues. The V segment lost 6 bases and the J segment 4 bases; nucleotides outside the gene matches: 5. Germline-derived CDR1 and CDR2 are SQVTM and ANQGSEA. The CDR3 region has the DNA TGCAGCGTGCGGGGACAGAGCTATGGCTACACCTTC. This encodes CSVRGQSYGYTF. Looking up the rest from reference TRBV29-1 and TRBJ1-2 gives the full variable domain: SAVISQKPSRDICQRGTSLTIQCQVDSQVTMMFWYRQQPGQSLTLIATANQGSEATYESGFVIDKFPISRPNLTFSTLTVSNMSPEDSSIYLCSVRGQSYGYTFGSGTRLTVV.

This clone was seen ten or more times. J is TRBJ2-7 and V is TRBV27; D is unresolved. The germline V and J ends were trimmed by 8 bases and 3 bases, with 14 bases remaining between them. CDR1 and CDR2 from the germline V gene are MNHEY and SMNVEV (reference sequence). The CDR3 has 13 amino acids. The chain's CDR3 is CASRPQDGYEQYF. DNA for the CDR3: TGTGCCAGCCGACCTCAGGACGGCTACGAGCAGTACTTC.

In its sample, this clone was seen a few times. The chain recombines TRBV27 with TRBJ2-1; no definite D call. Germline CDR1 reads MNHEY; CDR2 reads SMNVEV (reference sequence). CDR3 length equals 13 residues. Trimming took 3 bases from V and 6 from J, leaving 9 bases between them. The CDR3 here is CASSLSLSNEQFF. CDR3 nucleotide sequence: TGTGCCAGCAGTTTGAGTCTGTCCAATGAGCAGTTCTTC.

This clone was picked up a small number of times. The chain uses TRBV6-5 and TRBJ1-1; the D is unclear. Germline lookup yields CDR1 MNHEY and CDR2 SVGAGI. V lost 2 bases, J lost 1 base, and 8 bases lay in between. The CDR3 is made up of 14 amino acids. The CDR3: CASSYERGNTEAFF. The CDR3 coding sequence is TGTGCCAGCAGTTACGAGAGAGGGAACACTGAAGCTTTCTTT.

This clone was observed a few times. The J gene is TRBJ2-3, the V gene TRBV11-2; no definite D call. Germline V gives CDR1 SGHAT, CDR2 FQNNGV. Trimming shortened V by 8 bases and J by 2 bases, and 8 bases separated the two germline ends. The CDR3 is made up of 12 amino acids. The CDR3 DNA reads TGTGCCAGCCGAGTTGCCACAGATACGCAGTATTTT. It specifies CASRVATDTQYF.